Listed below are T cell receptor beta chains from one sample, sequenced in a study of cytomegalovirus exposure and HLA in healthy donors. Assay: immunoSEQ multiplex PCR; the TCRdb copy retains only in-frame clones and omits some. The sample includes 200,000 or so clones, more than 65% of them seen just once. The sample consisted of PBMCs. The origin of the receptors is a woman aged 25 to 39 in good health and CMV-seropositive. CDR3s leave out the opening cysteine and the closing phenylalanine or tryptophan.

v_call: TRBV5-4
j_call: TRBJ1-6
cdr3_aa: ASSPAGTGVGSYNSPLH

v_call: TRBV4-3
j_call: TRBJ1-6
cdr3_aa: ASSQAGGMNSPLH

v_call: TRBV2
j_call: TRBJ2-7
cdr3_aa: ASRVTTYEQY

v_call: TRBV2
j_call: TRBJ1-3
cdr3_aa: ASRLSSGNTIY

v_call: TRBV10-3
j_call: TRBJ1-5
cdr3_aa: AISESIQVHNQPQH

v_call: TRBV6-5
j_call: TRBJ1-4
cdr3_aa: ASSSRGLEWEKLF

v_call: TRBV5-4
j_call: TRBJ2-1
cdr3_aa: ASSLVSGDSEQF

v_call: TRBV28
j_call: TRBJ1-5
cdr3_aa: ASSFDYRGHQPQH

v_call: TRBV4-1
j_call: TRBJ2-1
cdr3_aa: ASSQGGTSGNEQF

v_call: TRBV9
j_call: TRBJ1-1
cdr3_aa: ASSVVKFAAAAEAF

v_call: TRBV5-6
j_call: TRBJ2-3
cdr3_aa: ASSSAGYDTQY

v_call: TRBV6-1
j_call: TRBJ2-5
cdr3_aa: ASWTGWGETQY

v_call: TRBV2
j_call: TRBJ2-3
cdr3_aa: ASRAGGQRADTQY

v_call: TRBV21-1
j_call: TRBJ1-1
cdr3_aa: ANPRDRGRGNTEAF

v_call: TRBV5-1
j_call: TRBJ1-1
cdr3_aa: ASSLGAPVNTEAF

v_call: TRBV7-2
j_call: TRBJ2-7
cdr3_aa: ASSSKPGQGVREQY

v_call: TRBV7-6
j_call: TRBJ1-1
cdr3_aa: ASSLELRANTEAF

v_call: TRBV29-1
j_call: TRBJ2-1
cdr3_aa: SVDGSGWNNEQF

v_call: TRBV27
j_call: TRBJ1-4
cdr3_aa: ASSSRQGGEKLF

v_call: TRBV6-5
j_call: TRBJ1-5
cdr3_aa: ASSLNRGSNQPQH

v_call: TRBV29-1
j_call: TRBJ1-1
cdr3_aa: SVEELGSNTEAF

v_call: TRBV27
j_call: TRBJ2-7
cdr3_aa: ASSTRGGTAN

v_call: TRBV5-1
j_call: TRBJ2-5
cdr3_aa: ASSNGGDQETQY

v_call: TRBV7-7
j_call: TRBJ2-7
cdr3_aa: ASSRTSGPSYEQY

v_call: TRBV28
j_call: TRBJ2-1
cdr3_aa: ASPPPASGSHEQF

v_call: TRBV7-8
j_call: TRBJ2-2
cdr3_aa: ASSPNVGARELF

v_call: TRBV27
j_call: TRBJ1-1
cdr3_aa: ASSLRRGSGVSRAF

v_call: TRBV29-1
j_call: TRBJ1-2
cdr3_aa: SVEGPSQGAGLGYT

v_call: TRBV10-3
j_call: TRBJ1-2
cdr3_aa: AISEGTASSYGYT

v_call: TRBV5-6
j_call: TRBJ1-5
cdr3_aa: ASSHSSNQPQH

v_call: TRBV6-5
j_call: TRBJ1-1
cdr3_aa: ASSYSAVVNTEAF

v_call: TRBV20-1
j_call: TRBJ2-7
cdr3_aa: SARRADEQY

v_call: TRBV6-1
j_call: TRBJ2-7
cdr3_aa: ASSAGWEQY

v_call: TRBV2
j_call: TRBJ1-1
cdr3_aa: ASRRPNTEAF

v_call: TRBV10-3
j_call: TRBJ2-7
cdr3_aa: AIKTSPNSYEQY

v_call: TRBV5-1
j_call: TRBJ2-7
cdr3_aa: ASSLDGRTGEQY

v_call: TRBV11-2
j_call: TRBJ1-2
cdr3_aa: ASSSWADYT

v_call: TRBV9
j_call: TRBJ1-1
cdr3_aa: ASSVVGEVNTEAF

v_call: TRBV7-9
j_call: TRBJ1-2
cdr3_aa: ASSRWGDYGYT

v_call: TRBV7-9
j_call: TRBJ2-1
cdr3_aa: ASSLAQEQF

v_call: TRBV5-1
j_call: TRBJ1-1
cdr3_aa: ASSARGGTEAF

v_call: TRBV2
j_call: NA
cdr3_aa: ASSDPRLAGTYEQY

v_call: TRBV7-9
j_call: TRBJ2-7
cdr3_aa: ASSLGGQGSEQY

v_call: TRBV5-4
j_call: TRBJ1-4
cdr3_aa: ASSWGEKLF

v_call: TRBV27
j_call: TRBJ2-3
cdr3_aa: ASSRSGVPPDTQY

v_call: TRBV7-9
j_call: TRBJ2-2
cdr3_aa: ASSLTSGIDGELF

v_call: TRBV7-9
j_call: TRBJ1-2
cdr3_aa: ASSMGQEGNWGGYT

v_call: TRBV4-2
j_call: TRBJ2-7
cdr3_aa: ASSPRPGYEQY

v_call: TRBV7-2
j_call: TRBJ2-5
cdr3_aa: ATGQGATAETQY

v_call: TRBV6-1
j_call: TRBJ2-7
cdr3_aa: ASSGGTAFYEQY

v_call: TRBV2
j_call: TRBJ1-5
cdr3_aa: ASSSRTGYSNQPQH

v_call: TRBV9
j_call: TRBJ2-1
cdr3_aa: ASSVGGGGPNEQF

v_call: TRBV19
j_call: TRBJ2-1
cdr3_aa: ASSIQGQGGYNEQF